This TCR beta chain was sequenced in a study of cytomegalovirus exposure and HLA in healthy donors. Study overall: Of the donors genotyped, several hundred in all, 65% to 90% fell in the Caucasian-associated ancestry cluster. General observations from the study: A later analysis found common viral pathogens apparently linked to several of the most significant clusters.

Donors consisted of healthy bone marrow donors. The PCR contained 60 Vbeta and 13 Jbeta primers. Repertoires were generated with immunoSEQ multiplex PCR, while TCRdb's copy carries only in-frame clones and drops some. The repertoire holds around 93,000 clones, with roughly 82% as singletons. Trimming took 5 bases from V and 5 from J; bases not matched to a gene: 7. The CDR3 is 14 amino acids. Germline lookup yields CDR1 SGHRS and CDR2 YFSETQ. Turning to this clone: The target antigen is unknown.

V gene TRBV5-1 combines with J gene TRBJ1-1, with 9 nucleotides matching TRBD1. Sample: PBMCs. The origin of this receptor is a man younger than 40 in good health and CMV-seropositive. In nucleotides, the CDR3 is TGCGCCAGCAGTTACGGACAGGGGAGTACTGAAGCTTTCTTT. It yields the protein CASSYGQGSTEAFF.